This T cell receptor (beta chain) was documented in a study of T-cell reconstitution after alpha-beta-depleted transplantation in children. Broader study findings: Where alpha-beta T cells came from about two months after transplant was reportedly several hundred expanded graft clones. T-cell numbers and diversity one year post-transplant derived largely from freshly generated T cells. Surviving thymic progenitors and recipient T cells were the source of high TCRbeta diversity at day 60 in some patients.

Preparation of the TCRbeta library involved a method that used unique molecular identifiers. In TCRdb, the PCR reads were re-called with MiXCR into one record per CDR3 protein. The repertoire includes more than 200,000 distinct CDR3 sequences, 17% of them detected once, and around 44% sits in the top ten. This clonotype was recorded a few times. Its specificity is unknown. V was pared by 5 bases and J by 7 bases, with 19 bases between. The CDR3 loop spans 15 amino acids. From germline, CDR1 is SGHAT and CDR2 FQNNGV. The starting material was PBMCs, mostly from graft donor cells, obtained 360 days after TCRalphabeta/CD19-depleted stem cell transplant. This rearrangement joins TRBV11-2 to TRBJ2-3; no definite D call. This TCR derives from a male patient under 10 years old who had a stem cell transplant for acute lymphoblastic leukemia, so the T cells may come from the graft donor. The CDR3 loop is CASSPMATLPHTQYF. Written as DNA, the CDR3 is TGTGCCAGCAGCCCCATGGCTACCCTCCCACATACGCAGTATTTT. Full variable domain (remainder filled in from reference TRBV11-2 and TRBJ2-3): EAGVAQSPRYKIIEKRQSVAFWCNPISGHATLYWYQQILGQGPKLLIQFQNNGVVDDSQLPKDRFSAERLKGVDSTLKIQPAKLEDSAVYLCASSPMATLPHTQYFGPGTRLTVL.